The clone carrying this TCR beta chain occurred a few times. These data come from a study of T-cell reconstitution after alpha-beta-depleted transplantation in children. The germline V gene has CDR1 SGHAT and CDR2 FQNNGV. V lost 0 bases to trimming and J lost 3 bases; unmatched junction nucleotides: 1. This CDR3 spans 15 amino acids. Preparation of the TCRbeta library used unique molecular identifiers. TCRdb used MiXCR to reprocess the PCR reads, holding one entry per CDR3 protein. The table shows a few hundred thousand distinct CDR3 sequences, with about an eighth occurring only once. This TCR was recovered from a human donor who donated a stem cell graft to a child with Fanconi anemia. The chain combines TRBV11-2 with TRBJ1-4; 7 bases agree with TRBD1. Sequenced material: PBMCs, taken from the stem cell graft. The CDR3 DNA sequence: TGTGCCAGCAGCTTAGACAGGGGGGCTAATGAAAAACTGTTTTTT. Translation: CASSLDRGANEKLFF.